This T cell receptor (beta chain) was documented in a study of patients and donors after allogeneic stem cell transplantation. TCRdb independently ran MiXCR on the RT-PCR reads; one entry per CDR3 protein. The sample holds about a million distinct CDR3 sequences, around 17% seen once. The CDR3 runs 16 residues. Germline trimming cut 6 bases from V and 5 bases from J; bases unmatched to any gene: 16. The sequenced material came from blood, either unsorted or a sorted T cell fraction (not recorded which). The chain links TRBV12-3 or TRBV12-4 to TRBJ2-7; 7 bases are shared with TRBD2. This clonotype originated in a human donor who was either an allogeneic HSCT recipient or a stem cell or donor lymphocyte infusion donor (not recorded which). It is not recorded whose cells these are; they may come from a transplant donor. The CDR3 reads CASRMNSGSGVDEQYF. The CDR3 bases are TGTGCCAGCAGAATGAATAGCGGGTCTGGGGTCGACGAGCAGTACTTC.